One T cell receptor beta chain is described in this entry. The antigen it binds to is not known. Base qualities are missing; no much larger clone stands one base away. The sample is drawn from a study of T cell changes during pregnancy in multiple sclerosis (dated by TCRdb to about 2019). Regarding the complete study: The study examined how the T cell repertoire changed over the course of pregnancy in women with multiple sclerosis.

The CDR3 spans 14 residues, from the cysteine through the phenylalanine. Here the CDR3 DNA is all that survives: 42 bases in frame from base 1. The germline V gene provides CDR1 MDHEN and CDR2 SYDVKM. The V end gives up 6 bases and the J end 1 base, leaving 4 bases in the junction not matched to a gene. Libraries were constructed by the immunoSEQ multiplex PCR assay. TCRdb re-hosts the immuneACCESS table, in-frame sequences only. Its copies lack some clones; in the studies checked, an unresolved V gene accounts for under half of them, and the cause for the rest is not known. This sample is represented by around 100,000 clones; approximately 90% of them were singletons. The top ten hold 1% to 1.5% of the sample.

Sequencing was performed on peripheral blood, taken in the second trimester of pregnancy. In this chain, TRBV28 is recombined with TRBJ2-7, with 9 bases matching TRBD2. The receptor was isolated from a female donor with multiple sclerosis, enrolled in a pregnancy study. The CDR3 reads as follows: CASRVAGESYEQYF. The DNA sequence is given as TGTGCCAGCAGGGTAGCGGGAGAGTCCTACGAGCAGTACTTC.